These T cell receptor beta chains were read from a single sample in a study of OX40 agonist ivuxolimab in advanced cancers. Measured with immunoSEQ multiplex PCR; TCRdb has only the in-frame clones, and not every one. This sample carries some 37,000 clones, 70% to 85% of them seen once, and the ten largest clones take 11%. This specimen was CD4+ or CD8+ T cells sorted from blood, taken in a trial of the OX40 agonist ivuxolimab. The receptors were gathered from an adult with an advanced solid tumor such as melanoma, head and neck, liver or kidney cancer. CDR3s include the opening cysteine and the closing phenylalanine or tryptophan. The D gene is left open where the match is weak. Expanded clones get a size class; other rows say once, few or many, or leave the size out.

d_gene,abundance,v_gene,j_gene,CDR3aa,CDR3nt
TRBD1,once,TRBV7-9,TRBJ1-4,CASSHYQGADEKLFF,TGTGCCAGCAGCCACTACCAGGGGGCTGATGAAAAACTGTTTTTT
.,.,TRBV27,TRBJ1-2,CASSLSTGYGYTF,TGTGCCAGCAGTTTATCGACCGGGTATGGCTACACCTTC
TRBD1,.,TRBV7-6,TRBJ2-7,CASAGTGSYEQYF,TGTGCCTCTGCCGGGACAGGGTCCTACGAGCAGTACTTC
.,.,TRBV10-1,TRBJ2-7,CASSESQGSYEQYF,TGCGCCAGCAGTGAGTCGCAGGGTTCCTACGAGCAGTACTTC
.,.,TRBV5-4,TRBJ1-1,CASSLAQRPGGNTEAFF,TGTGCCAGCAGCTTGGCTCAAAGACCGGGGGGGAACACTGAAGCTTTCTTT
TRBD1,few,TRBV7-9,TRBJ1-2,CASSSYGQGNYGYTF,TGTGCCAGCAGCTCGTACGGACAGGGAAACTATGGCTACACCTTC
.,.,TRBV13,TRBJ2-2,CASSPPGAVTGELFF,TGTGCCAGCAGCCCTCCGGGGGCGGTCACCGGGGAGCTGTTTTTT
.,.,TRBV5-1,TRBJ1-3,CASSLYGGSDSGNTIYF,TGCGCCAGCAGCTTGTATGGGGGGTCGGACTCTGGAAACACCATATATTTT
.,.,TRBV2,TRBJ2-4,CASSEALLWVGKNIQYF,TGTGCCAGCAGTGAAGCGCTTCTCTGGGTAGGCAAAAACATTCAGTACTTC
.,.,TRBV18,TRBJ1-2,CASSPYNIYGYTF,TGTGCCAGCTCACCCTATAATATCTATGGCTACACCTTC
.,.,TRBV9,TRBJ1-1,CASSGRGVEQRNTEAFF,TGTGCCAGCAGCGGGAGAGGGGTAGAGCAGAGGAACACTGAAGCTTTCTTT
.,.,TRBV10-2,TRBJ2-7,CASSDRSYEQYF,TGCGCCAGCAGTGACAGGTCCTACGAGCAGTACTTC
.,.,TRBV28,TRBJ1-2,CASSLGSGPQRQYGYTF,TGTGCCAGCAGTTTAGGGAGCGGGCCCCAGAGACAGTATGGCTACACCTTC
.,.,TRBV19,TRBJ2-2,CASSMGGNTGELFF,TGTGCCAGTAGTATGGGAGGGAACACCGGGGAGCTGTTTTTT
.,.,TRBV5-1,TRBJ2-1,CASSSRLVRGSSNEQFF,TGCGCCAGCAGCTCACGACTAGTCCGCGGATCCAGCAATGAGCAGTTCTTC
.,.,TRBV18,TRBJ1-3,CASSPQGSGNTIYF,TGTGCCAGCTCACCACAGGGATCTGGAAACACCATATATTTT
.,.,TRBV15,TRBJ2-5,CATSSWGQETQYF,TGTGCCACCAGCAGCTGGGGTCAAGAGACCCAGTACTTC
.,.,TRBV5-1,TRBJ2-5,CASSVEQTKETQYF,TGCGCCAGCAGCGTGGAACAGACGAAAGAGACCCAGTACTTC
TRBD2,.,TRBV27,TRBJ2-3,CASSYQRGTDTQYF,TGTGCCAGCAGTTACCAGCGGGGAACAGATACGCAGTATTTT
.,few,TRBV4-1,TRBJ2-1,CASSRTTGTLPGDEQFF,TGCGCCAGCAGCCGGACGACCGGGACACTCCCAGGCGATGAGCAGTTCTTC
.,.,TRBV11-2,TRBJ2-2,CASSLVGQNTGELFF,TGTGCCAGCAGCTTAGTGGGACAGAACACCGGGGAGCTGTTTTTT
TRBD2,.,TRBV4-1,TRBJ2-1,CASSQDRTSGGKHNEQFF,TGCGCCAGCAGCCAAGATAGGACTAGCGGGGGGAAACACAATGAGCAGTTCTTC
TRBD2,.,TRBV6-4,TRBJ2-1,CASSPLGEGFEANEQFF,TGTGCCAGCAGTCCCCTTGGGGAGGGATTTGAGGCCAATGAGCAGTTCTTC
TRBD1,.,TRBV30,TRBJ1-4,CAWKDLGTVEEKLFF,TGTGCCTGGAAAGATTTGGGGACAGTAGAAGAAAAACTGTTTTTT
TRBD2,.,TRBV15,TRBJ2-1,CATSSLAGEVQFF,TGTGCCACCAGCAGTCTAGCGGGGGAAGTGCAGTTCTTC
.,.,TRBV5-1,TRBJ2-7,CASSLTAGAYYEQYF,TGCGCCAGCAGCTTGACGGCAGGGGCCTACTACGAGCAGTACTTC
.,.,TRBV10-2,TRBJ1-4,CASRPLTPTNEKLFF,TGCGCCAGCAGGCCCTTGACACCAACTAATGAAAAACTGTTTTTT
.,.,TRBV4-1,TRBJ2-7,CASSQDPGGTYEQYF,TGCGCCAGCAGCCAAGATCCCGGAGGGACCTACGAGCAGTACTTC
.,once,TRBV19,TRBJ1-6,CASSSTEVYYNSPLHF,TGTGCCAGTAGCTCGACTGAGGTTTATTATAATTCACCCCTCCACTTT
.,.,TRBV4-1,TRBJ1-3,CASSQASGTGNTIYF,TGCGCCAGCAGCCAAGCGTCAGGGACTGGAAACACCATATATTTT
TRBD2,.,TRBV19,TRBJ2-1,CASSIRIIPGLAGNEQFF,TGTGCCAGTAGTATTCGAATCATCCCGGGACTAGCGGGGAATGAGCAGTTCTTC
.,.,TRBV5-6,TRBJ2-3,CASSLGGGSTDTQYF,TGTGCCAGCAGCTTGGGTGGAGGAAGCACAGATACGCAGTATTTT
.,.,TRBV6-5,TRBJ1-2,CASSYSTPQGAGYTF,TGTGCCAGCAGTTACTCCACCCCGCAGGGCGCGGGCTACACCTTC
.,.,TRBV18,TRBJ2-3,CASSPLSGDTQYF,TGTGCCAGCTCACCACTTAGCGGAGATACGCAGTATTTT